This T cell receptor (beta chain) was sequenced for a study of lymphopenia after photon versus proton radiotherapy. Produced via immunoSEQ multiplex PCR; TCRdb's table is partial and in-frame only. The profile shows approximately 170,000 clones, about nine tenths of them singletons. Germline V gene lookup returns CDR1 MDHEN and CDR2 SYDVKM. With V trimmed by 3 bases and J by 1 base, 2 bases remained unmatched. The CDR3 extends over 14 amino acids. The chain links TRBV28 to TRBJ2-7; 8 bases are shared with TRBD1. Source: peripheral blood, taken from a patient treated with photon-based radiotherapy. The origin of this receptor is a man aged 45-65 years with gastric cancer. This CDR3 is CASSFQGASYEQYF. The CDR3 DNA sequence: TGTGCCAGCAGTTTCCAGGGGGCTTCCTACGAGCAGTACTTC.